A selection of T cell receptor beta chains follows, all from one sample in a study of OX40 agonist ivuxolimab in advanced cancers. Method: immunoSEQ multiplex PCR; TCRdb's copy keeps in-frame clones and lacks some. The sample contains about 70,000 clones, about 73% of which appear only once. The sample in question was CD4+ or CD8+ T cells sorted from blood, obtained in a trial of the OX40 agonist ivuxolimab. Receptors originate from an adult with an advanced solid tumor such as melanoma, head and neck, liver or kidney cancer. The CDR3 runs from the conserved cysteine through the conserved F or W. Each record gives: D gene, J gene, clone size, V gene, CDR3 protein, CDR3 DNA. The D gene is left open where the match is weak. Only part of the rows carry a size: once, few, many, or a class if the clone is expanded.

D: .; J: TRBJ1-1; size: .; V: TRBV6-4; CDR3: CASSNPPENTEAFF; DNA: TGTGCCAGCAGCAATCCTCCAGAGAACACTGAAGCTTTCTTT
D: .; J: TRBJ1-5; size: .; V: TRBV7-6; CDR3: CASSLADTGNQPQHF; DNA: TGTGCCAGCAGCTTAGCTGACACGGGCAATCAGCCCCAGCATTTT
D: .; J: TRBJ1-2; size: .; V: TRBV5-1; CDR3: CASSRGSQYGYTF; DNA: TGCGCCAGCAGCCGGGGAAGCCAATATGGCTACACCTTC
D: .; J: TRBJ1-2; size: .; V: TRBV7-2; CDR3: CASSLAATDYGYTF; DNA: TGTGCCAGCAGCTTAGCAGCGACCGACTATGGCTACACCTTC
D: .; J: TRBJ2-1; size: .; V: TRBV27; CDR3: CASRFYTPERNNEQFF; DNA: TGTGCCAGCCGTTTCTATACCCCCGAGAGGAACAATGAGCAGTTCTTC
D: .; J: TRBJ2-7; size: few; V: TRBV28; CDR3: CATLGGRRGGSSEQYF; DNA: TGTGCCACCCTGGGGGGGCGAAGGGGCGGGAGTTCCGAGCAGTACTTC
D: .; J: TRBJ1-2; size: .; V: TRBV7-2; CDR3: CASSLFGPSGGGYTF; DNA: TGTGCCAGCAGCTTATTCGGGCCCTCGGGGGGAGGCTACACCTTC
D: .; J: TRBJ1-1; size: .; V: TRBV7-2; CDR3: CASSHDLNTEAFF; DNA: TGTGCCAGCAGCCATGACCTGAACACTGAAGCTTTCTTT
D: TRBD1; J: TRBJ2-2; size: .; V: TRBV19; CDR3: CASTTGDRGNTGELFF; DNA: TGTGCCAGTACCACAGGGGACAGGGGGAACACCGGGGAGCTGTTTTTT
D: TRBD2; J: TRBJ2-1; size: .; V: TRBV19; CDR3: CASSIDKVTSGMIDEQFF; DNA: TGTGCCAGTAGTATAGATAAGGTCACTAGCGGGATGATCGATGAGCAGTTCTTC
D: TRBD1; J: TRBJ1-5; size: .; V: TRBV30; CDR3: CAWSRQGGQPQHF; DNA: TGTGCCTGGAGTCGACAGGGAGGTCAGCCCCAGCATTTT
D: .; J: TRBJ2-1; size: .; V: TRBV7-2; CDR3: CASSFRGGFYNEQFF; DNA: TGTGCCAGCAGCTTTCGTGGTGGGTTCTACAATGAGCAGTTCTTC
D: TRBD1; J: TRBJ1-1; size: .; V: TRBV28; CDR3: CATKTLYRGRGAFF; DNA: TGTGCCACCAAGACCTTATACAGGGGGCGAGGAGCTTTCTTT
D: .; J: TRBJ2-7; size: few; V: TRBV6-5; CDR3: CASSSRVRGNEQYF; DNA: TGTGCCAGCAGTTCCAGGGTCCGTGGTAACGAGCAGTACTTC
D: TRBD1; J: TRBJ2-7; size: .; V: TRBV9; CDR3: CASSVRGQGAGEQYF; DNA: TGTGCCAGCAGCGTAAGAGGGCAGGGGGCGGGGGAGCAGTACTTC
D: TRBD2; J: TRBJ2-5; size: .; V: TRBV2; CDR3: CASSLGTSGTETQYF; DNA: TGTGCCAGCAGCCTCGGGACTAGCGGGACGGAGACCCAGTACTTC
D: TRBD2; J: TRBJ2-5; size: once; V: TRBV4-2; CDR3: CASSQTRAGETQYF; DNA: TGTGCCAGCAGCCAGACTCGAGCGGGGGAGACCCAGTACTTC
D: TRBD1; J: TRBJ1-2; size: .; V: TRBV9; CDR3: CATPLLDYVRGRGYGYTF; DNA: TGTGCCACTCCGCTCCTTGATTATGTTAGGGGGCGCGGCTATGGCTACACCTTC